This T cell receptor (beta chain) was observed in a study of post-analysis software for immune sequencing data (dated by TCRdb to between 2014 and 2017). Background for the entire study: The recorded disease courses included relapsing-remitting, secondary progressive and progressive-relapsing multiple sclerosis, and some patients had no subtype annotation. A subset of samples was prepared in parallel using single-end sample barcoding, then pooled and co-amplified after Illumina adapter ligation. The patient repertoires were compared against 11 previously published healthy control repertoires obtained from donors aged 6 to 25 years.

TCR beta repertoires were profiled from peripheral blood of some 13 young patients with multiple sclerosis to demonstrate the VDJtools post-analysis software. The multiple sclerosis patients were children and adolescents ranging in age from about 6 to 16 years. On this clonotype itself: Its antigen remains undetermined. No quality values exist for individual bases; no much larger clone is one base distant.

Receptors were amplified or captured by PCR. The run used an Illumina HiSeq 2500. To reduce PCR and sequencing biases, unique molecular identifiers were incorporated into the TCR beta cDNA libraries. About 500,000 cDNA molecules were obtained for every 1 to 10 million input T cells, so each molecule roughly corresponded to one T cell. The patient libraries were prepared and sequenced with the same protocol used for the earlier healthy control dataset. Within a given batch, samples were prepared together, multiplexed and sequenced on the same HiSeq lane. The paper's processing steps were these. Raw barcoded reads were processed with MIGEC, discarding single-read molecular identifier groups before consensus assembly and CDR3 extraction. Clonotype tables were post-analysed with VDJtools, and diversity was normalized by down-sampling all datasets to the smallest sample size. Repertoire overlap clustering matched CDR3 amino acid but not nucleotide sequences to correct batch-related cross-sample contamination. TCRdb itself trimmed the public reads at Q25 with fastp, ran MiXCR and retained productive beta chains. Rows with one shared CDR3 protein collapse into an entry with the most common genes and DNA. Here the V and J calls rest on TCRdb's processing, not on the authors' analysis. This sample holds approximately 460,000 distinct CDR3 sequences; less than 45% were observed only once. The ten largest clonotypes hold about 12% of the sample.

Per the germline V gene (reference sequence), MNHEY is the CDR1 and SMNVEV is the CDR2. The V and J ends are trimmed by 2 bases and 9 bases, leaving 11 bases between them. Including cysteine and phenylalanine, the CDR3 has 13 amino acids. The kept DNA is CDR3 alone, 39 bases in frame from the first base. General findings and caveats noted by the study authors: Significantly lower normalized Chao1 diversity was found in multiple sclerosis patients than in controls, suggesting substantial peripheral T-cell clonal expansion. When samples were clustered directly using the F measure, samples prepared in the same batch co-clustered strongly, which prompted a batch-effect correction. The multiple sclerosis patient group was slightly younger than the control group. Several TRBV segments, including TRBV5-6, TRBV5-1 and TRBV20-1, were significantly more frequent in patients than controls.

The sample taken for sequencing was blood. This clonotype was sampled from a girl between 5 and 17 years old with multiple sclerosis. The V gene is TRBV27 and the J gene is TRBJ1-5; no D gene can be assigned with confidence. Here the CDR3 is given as CASSLAGQRPQHF. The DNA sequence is TGTGCCAGCAGTTTAGCAGGTCAACGGCCCCAGCATTTT.